This TCR beta chain was retrieved from a study of T cell repertoires in cytomegalovirus infection. Background on the study: Indications came from public TCR beta signatures; they pointed to CMV infection and to a matching HLA type.

Study-level findings and limits: Ex vivo responses were dominated by HLA-C-restricted CMV-specific TCR beta clonotypes.

With regard to this clonotype: Its target is unknown.

Each CDR3 protein is one row after TCRdb ran MiXCR on the reads. The profile shows 640,000 or so distinct CDR3 sequences, roughly a third of them singletons. V lost 5 bases and J lost 7; bases outside the gene matches: 5. CDR3 length: 14 residues. CDR1 and CDR2 from the germline V gene are SGHTA and FQGNSA. This chain connects TRBV7-2 to TRBJ2-2, with 9 nucleotides matching TRBD1. The clonotype comes from a human donor in good health (CMV status not recorded). Some clones in this sample may be carry-over from other donors' samples. Sequencing used cultured PBMCs, obtained from culture after CMV antigen stimulation. The CDR3 DNA follows: TGTGCCAGCAGCACACAGGGGGCATACGGGGAGCTGTTTTTT. Amino acids: CASSTQGAYGELFF.